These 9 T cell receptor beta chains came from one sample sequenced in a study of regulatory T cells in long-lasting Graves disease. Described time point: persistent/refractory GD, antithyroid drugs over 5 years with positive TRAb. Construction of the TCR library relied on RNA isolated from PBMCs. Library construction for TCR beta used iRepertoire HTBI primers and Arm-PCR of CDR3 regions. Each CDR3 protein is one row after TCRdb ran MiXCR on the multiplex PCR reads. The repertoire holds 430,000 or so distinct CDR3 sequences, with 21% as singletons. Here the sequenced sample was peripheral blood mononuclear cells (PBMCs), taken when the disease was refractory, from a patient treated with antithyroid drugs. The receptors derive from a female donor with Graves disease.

CDR3 amino acids: CASSGGGAKNIQYF. For the CDR3, the DNA is TGCGCCAGCAGTGGGGGGGGGGCCAAAAACATTCAGTACTTC. This sequence joins TRBV5-1 and TRBJ2-4; 7 nucleotides align to TRBD2. From germline, CDR1 is SGHRS and CDR2 YFSETQ. This CDR3 has 14 amino acids. Germline trimming cut 5 bases from V and 1 base from J; bases unmatched to any gene: 3. Together with reference TRBV5-1 and TRBJ2-4, the CDR3 gives the full variable domain: KAGVTQTPRYLIKTRGQQVTLSCSPISGHRSVSWYQQTPGQGLQFLFEYFSETQRNKGNFPGRFSGRQFSNSRSEMNVSTLELGDSALYLCASSGGGAKNIQYFGAGTRLSVL.

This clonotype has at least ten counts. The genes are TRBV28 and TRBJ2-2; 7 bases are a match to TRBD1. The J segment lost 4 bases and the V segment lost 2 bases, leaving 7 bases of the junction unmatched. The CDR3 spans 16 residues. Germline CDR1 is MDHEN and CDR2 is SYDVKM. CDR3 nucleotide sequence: TGTGCCAGCAGTTTACGGGACAGACCGATCACCGGGGAGCTGTTTTTT. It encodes CASSLRDRPITGELFF.

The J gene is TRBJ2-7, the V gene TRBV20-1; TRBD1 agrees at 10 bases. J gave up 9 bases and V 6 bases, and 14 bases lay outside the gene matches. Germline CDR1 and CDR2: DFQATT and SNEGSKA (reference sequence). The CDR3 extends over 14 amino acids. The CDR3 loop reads CSAVSGTGAYGQYF. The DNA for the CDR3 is TGCAGTGCAGTCTCCGGGACAGGGGCGTATGGGCAGTACTTC.

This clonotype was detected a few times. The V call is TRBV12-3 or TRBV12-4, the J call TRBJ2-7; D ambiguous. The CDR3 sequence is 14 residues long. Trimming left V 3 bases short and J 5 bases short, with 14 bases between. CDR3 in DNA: TGTGCCAGCAGTTTTCTGCGCCTCCTGGACGAGCAGTACTTC. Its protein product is CASSFLRLLDEQYF.

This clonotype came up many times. CDR3 nucleotides: TGTGCCAGCAGTACAGACAGGGTTGGTTCAGAGACCCAGTACTTC. This codes for CASSTDRVGSETQYF. The chain uses TRBV6-2 or TRBV6-3 and TRBJ2-5, with 7 bases that match TRBD1. CDR1 and CDR2 from the germline V gene are MNHEY and SVGEGT. The J segment lost 4 bases and the V segment lost 5 bases, leaving 10 bases of the junction unmatched. There are 15 residues in the CDR3.

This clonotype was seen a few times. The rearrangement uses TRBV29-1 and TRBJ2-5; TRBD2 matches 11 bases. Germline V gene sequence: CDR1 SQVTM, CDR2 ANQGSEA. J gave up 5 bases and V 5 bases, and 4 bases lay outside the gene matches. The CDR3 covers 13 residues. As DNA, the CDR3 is TGCAGCGTTTTAGTAGCGGGAGGGGAGACCCAGTACTTC. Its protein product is CSVLVAGGETQYF.

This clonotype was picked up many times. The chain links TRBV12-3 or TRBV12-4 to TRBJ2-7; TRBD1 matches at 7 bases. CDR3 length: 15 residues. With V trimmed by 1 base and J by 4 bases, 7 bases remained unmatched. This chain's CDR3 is CASSLEGGSGYEQYF. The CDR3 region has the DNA TGTGCCAGCAGTTTAGAAGGGGGCTCCGGGTACGAGCAGTACTTC.

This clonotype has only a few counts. The CDR3 loop reads CASGQPSSYEQYF. In DNA form, the CDR3 reads TGTGCCAGCGGACAGCCTTCCTCCTACGAGCAGTACTTC. The chain has TRBV10-3 and TRBJ2-7, with a tentative D call TRBD1 (6 bases). Germline assignment: CDR1 ENHRY and CDR2 SYGVKD. The CDR3 sequence is 13 residues long. The germline V and J ends were trimmed by 10 bases and 0 bases, with 13 bases remaining between them.

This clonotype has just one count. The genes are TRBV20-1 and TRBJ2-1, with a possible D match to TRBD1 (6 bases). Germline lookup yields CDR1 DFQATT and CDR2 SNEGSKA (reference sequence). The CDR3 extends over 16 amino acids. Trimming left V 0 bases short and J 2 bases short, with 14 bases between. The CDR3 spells CSARDPTGPPYNEQFF. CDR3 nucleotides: TGCAGTGCTAGAGATCCGACAGGACCCCCCTACAATGAGCAGTTCTTC.